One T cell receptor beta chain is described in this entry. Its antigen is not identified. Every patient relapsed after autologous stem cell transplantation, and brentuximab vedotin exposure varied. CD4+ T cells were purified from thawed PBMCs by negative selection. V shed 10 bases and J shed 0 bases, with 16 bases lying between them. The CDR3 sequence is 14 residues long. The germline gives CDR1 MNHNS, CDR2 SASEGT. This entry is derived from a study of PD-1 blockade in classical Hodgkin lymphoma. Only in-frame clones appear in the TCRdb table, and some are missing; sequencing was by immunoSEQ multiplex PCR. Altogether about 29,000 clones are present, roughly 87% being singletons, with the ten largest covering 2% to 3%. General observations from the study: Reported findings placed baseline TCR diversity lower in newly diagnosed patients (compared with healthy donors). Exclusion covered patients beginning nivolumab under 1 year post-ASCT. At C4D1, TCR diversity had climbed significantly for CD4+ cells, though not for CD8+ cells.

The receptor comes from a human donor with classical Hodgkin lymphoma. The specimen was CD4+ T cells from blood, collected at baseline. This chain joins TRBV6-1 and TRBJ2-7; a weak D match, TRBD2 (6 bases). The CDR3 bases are TGTGCCATTCTTCGACGGGGGAGCTCCTACGAGCAGTACTTC. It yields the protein CAILRRGSSYEQYF.